Listed below are T cell receptor beta chains from one sample, sequenced in a study of blood T cell repertoires in COVID-19. Profiling relied on immunoSEQ multiplex PCR, and the TCRdb table lists in-frame clones only, not all of them. The sample carries some 240,000 clones, around 83% recorded once. Source material: peripheral blood. The source of these receptors is a man in his fifties with active or convalescent COVID-19. Each CDR3 is given with its conserved first and last residue. The D gene is left open where the match is weak. Clone size is not always given. Where it is, it says once, few, many or a class for expanded clones.

v_call	clone_size	d_call	j_call	cdr3_nt	cdr3_aa
TRBV5-4	NA	TRBD2	TRBJ2-7	TGTGCCAGCACCCGTAGGGGACTAGCGTCCTACGAGCAGTACTTC	CASTRRGLASYEQYF
TRBV6-6	NA	NA	TRBJ1-2	TGTGCCAGCAACTCGGCAGGGGAATACTATGGCTACACCTTC	CASNSAGEYYGYTF
TRBV5-1	NA	TRBD1	TRBJ1-1	TGCGCCAGCAGCCATACCAAAGGACAGGGAGGCACTGAAGCTTTCTTT	CASSHTKGQGGTEAFF
TRBV2	NA	NA	TRBJ2-2	TGTGCCAGCAGTGTCGCCCGGGGGACCGGGGAGCTGTTTTTT	CASSVARGTGELFF
TRBV25-1	NA	TRBD1	TRBJ1-1	TGTGCCAGCAGTCTCCAGGGGGACACTGAAGCTTTCTTT	CASSLQGDTEAFF
TRBV28	NA	NA	TRBJ2-2	TGTGCCAGCAGTTCCCAGTTCACCGGGGAGCTGTTTTTT	CASSSQFTGELFF
TRBV19	few	TRBD1	TRBJ1-6	TGTGCCAGTAGTGCGGACAGGGGGCCGGGGTCACCCCTCCACTTT	CASSADRGPGSPLHF
TRBV23-1	NA	TRBD1	TRBJ1-5	TGCGCCAGCAGTCAATCTTGGGGACAGGGGGGAGCCCAGCATTTT	CASSQSWGQGGAQHF
TRBV6-5	once	NA	TRBJ2-1	TGTGCCAGCAGTTACTCGATCGCGAAATACAATGAGCAGTTCTTC	CASSYSIAKYNEQFF
TRBV6-2/TRBV6-3	NA	TRBD2	TRBJ2-2	TGTGCCAGCAGTTACTTAGGACTAGCGGGGATCGGCGGGGAGCTGTTTTTT	CASSYLGLAGIGGELFF
TRBV7-2	NA	TRBD2	TRBJ2-3	TGTGCCAGCAGCCCAGACCCGTTGCTAGCGGGAGTCGTGGATACGCAGTATTTT	CASSPDPLLAGVVDTQYF
TRBV5-1	many	NA	TRBJ2-7	TGCGCCAGCAGCTTGGGGACAAGGGGTTCCTACGAGCAGTACTTC	CASSLGTRGSYEQYF
TRBV6-1	NA	TRBD1	TRBJ1-1	TGTGCCAGCAGTGAAGAGGACAGGGCCCCCTACCTTGAAGCTTTCTTT	CASSEEDRAPYLEAFF
TRBV5-6	NA	NA	TRBJ2-7	TGTGCCAGCACCGTCGCGCTAAGGGGCGAGCAGTACTTC	CASTVALRGEQYF
TRBV6-5	NA	NA	TRBJ2-3	TGTGCCAGCAGTTACTCGAACCCTAGCAGGGGTACGCAGTATTTT	CASSYSNPSRGTQYF
TRBV2	NA	NA	TRBJ2-2	TGTGCCAGCAGTGTAAGCGCGGGGGAGCTGTTTTTT	CASSVSAGELFF
TRBV7-9	NA	TRBD1	TRBJ1-4	TGTGCCAGCAGCCCGAACAGGGGGCTAAATGAAAAACTGTTTTTT	CASSPNRGLNEKLFF
TRBV18	NA	NA	TRBJ1-5	TGTGCCAGCTCACTTCAGGAGGCAGGCAATCAGCCCCAGCATTTT	CASSLQEAGNQPQHF
TRBV28	NA	NA	TRBJ1-2	TGTGCCAGCAGAGACAGAAACTATGGCTACACCTTC	CASRDRNYGYTF
TRBV5-1	NA	NA	TRBJ2-3	TGCGCCAGCAGCCATGGACAGTCCACAGATACGCAGTATTTT	CASSHGQSTDTQYF
TRBV6-1	NA	NA	TRBJ1-2	TGTGCCAGCAGTGAATTCGGAGCCTCTAACTATGGCTACACCTTC	CASSEFGASNYGYTF
TRBV5-4	NA	NA	TRBJ2-3	TGTGCCAGCAGCTTGGACTCCGGAGATACGCAGTATTTT	CASSLDSGDTQYF
TRBV2	few	TRBD1	TRBJ2-1	TGTGCCAGCAGCGAACAGGGGGGTGAGCAGTTCTTC	CASSEQGGEQFF
TRBV24-1	many	TRBD1	TRBJ1-5	TGTGCCAACCAGTACAGGGGGCCTAGCAATCAGCCCCAGCATTTT	CANQYRGPSNQPQHF
TRBV2	NA	TRBD1	TRBJ1-4	TGTGCCAGCATCAGACAGGGGGCAAAGAATGAAAAACTGTTTTTT	CASIRQGAKNEKLFF
TRBV24-1	NA	NA	TRBJ2-2	TGTGCCACCAGTCCTCAGATCGGGGAGCTGTTTTTT	CATSPQIGELFF
TRBV5-1	NA	NA	TRBJ2-1	TGCGCCACCAAGATGGGGAGCTCAGCTTCCTACAATGAGCAGTTCTTC	CATKMGSSASYNEQFF
TRBV19	NA	NA	TRBJ1-2	TGTGCCAGTAGGGCCGACACGGGACACGGAGGCTACACCTTC	CASRADTGHGGYTF
TRBV6-2/TRBV6-3	NA	NA	TRBJ2-1	TGTGCCAGCAGTTACTCCACTCGGAGGGTCTCTTACAATGAGCAGTTCTTC	CASSYSTRRVSYNEQFF
TRBV5-6	NA	NA	TRBJ2-7	TGTGCCAGCAGCTTCGGCGGCCCAATTTCCTCCTACGAGCAGTACTTC	CASSFGGPISSYEQYF
TRBV11-3	NA	TRBD2	TRBJ2-1	TGTGCCAGCAGCCCAGACCGGGGGGATGAGCAGTTCTTC	CASSPDRGDEQFF
TRBV6-5	NA	NA	TRBJ1-6	TGTGCCAGCTCACGGGGTCGGGCTTATAATTCACCCCTCCACTTT	CASSRGRAYNSPLHF
TRBV11-2	NA	NA	TRBJ1-2	TGTGCCAGCAGCCCCTACTCGCAGGGGTCTGGCTACACCTTC	CASSPYSQGSGYTF
TRBV6-4	once	NA	TRBJ1-4	TGTGCCAGCAGTTGGAGGGAAAGGCAAACTAATGAAAAACTGTTTTTT	CASSWRERQTNEKLFF
TRBV28	once	TRBD1	TRBJ1-4	TGTGCCAGCAGTTTGACAGGGGGCACAACTAATGAAAAACTGTTTTTT	CASSLTGGTTNEKLFF
TRBV5-6	few	NA	TRBJ1-2	TGTGCCAGCAGCTTGGCTTACAGTAACTATGGCTACACCTTC	CASSLAYSNYGYTF
TRBV19	NA	TRBD1	TRBJ1-1	TGTGCCAGTAGTAGGACAGGAAGGAGCACTGAAGCTTTCTTT	CASSRTGRSTEAFF
TRBV7-2	NA	NA	TRBJ1-5	TGTGCCAGCAGCCCTGGGCAGGGAAGGCAGCCCCAGCATTTT	CASSPGQGRQPQHF
TRBV7-2	NA	TRBD1	TRBJ1-3	TGTGCCAGCAGCATTTCCGGGACAGGGAACTCTGGAAACACCATATATTTT	CASSISGTGNSGNTIYF
TRBV28	NA	TRBD2	TRBJ2-3	TGTGCCAGCAGTTTCCCCACCCCTGGGACTAGCGGGAGCACAGATACGCAGTATTTT	CASSFPTPGTSGSTDTQYF
TRBV11-2	NA	NA	TRBJ1-6	TGTGCCAGCAGCTTATCGGGGACTTCGGATTCACCCCTCCACTTT	CASSLSGTSDSPLHF
TRBV18	NA	NA	TRBJ1-1	TGTGCCAGCTCACCCCAGGGTCGTACTGAAGCTTTCTTT	CASSPQGRTEAFF
TRBV6-1	NA	TRBD1	TRBJ1-3	TGTGCCAGCAGTGAAGCGGGACAGGGGGCGGACACCATATATTTT	CASSEAGQGADTIYF
TRBV28	few	TRBD1	TRBJ1-5	TGTGCCAGCAGCCGTCGCAGGGGGAATAGCAATCAGCCCCAGCATTTT	CASSRRRGNSNQPQHF
TRBV6-4	once	TRBD1	TRBJ1-5	TGTGCCAGCAGCCGGGACAGCTATCAGCCCCAGCATTTT	CASSRDSYQPQHF
TRBV10-1	NA	TRBD1	TRBJ1-2	TGCGCCAGCAGTGAGAGGGGGCAGGTCTATGGCTACACCTTC	CASSERGQVYGYTF
TRBV6-5	NA	NA	TRBJ2-3	TGTGCCAGCAGTTACGGCCTGGGGGGTTCAGATACGCAGTATTTT	CASSYGLGGSDTQYF
TRBV19	NA	TRBD1	TRBJ2-3	TGTGCCAGTATGGAACAGGGGGCCGTGGCAGATACGCAGTATTTT	CASMEQGAVADTQYF
TRBV5-1	once	NA	TRBJ2-3	TGCGCCAGCGCACTGGAGCGGGTCGCCACAGATACGCAGTATTTT	CASALERVATDTQYF
TRBV10-3	NA	TRBD2	TRBJ2-2	TGTGCCACCCTAGCGGGGGTTAACACCGGGGAGCTGTTTTTT	CATLAGVNTGELFF
TRBV6-5	NA	TRBD1	TRBJ1-2	TGTGCCAGCAGTTTTTGGACAGGGGGTGGCTACACCTTC	CASSFWTGGGYTF
TRBV19	NA	TRBD1	TRBJ2-4	TGTGCCAGTAGCCAAGTTGGGACAGGTGGTCACATTCAGTACTTC	CASSQVGTGGHIQYF